A single sample gave rise to the 28 T cell receptor beta chains below, sequenced in a study of cytomegalovirus exposure and HLA in healthy donors. Both 60 Vbeta primers and 13 Jbeta primers went into the PCR. Sequencing was performed with immunoSEQ multiplex PCR; in TCRdb, only in-frame clones are kept and a portion is missing. Its table lists about 130,000 clones. Sequencing used PBMCs. The receptor set was obtained from a man aged 18 to 29 in good health and CMV-seronegative.

The genes are TRBV15 and TRBJ1-5; 10 positions match TRBD1. CDR1 and CDR2 from the germline V gene are LNHNV and YYDKDF (reference sequence). The J segment lost 3 bases and the V segment lost 1 base, leaving 3 bases of the junction unmatched. The CDR3 loop spans 16 amino acids. CDR3 coding DNA: TGTGCCACCAGCAGAGGGACAGGGGGAAACAATCAGCCCCAGCATTTT. Encoded protein: CATSRGTGGNNQPQHF.

The chain links TRBV6-1 to TRBJ1-5; 7 nucleotides align to TRBD1. The CDR3 consists of 15 residues. The V gene's germline CDR1 is MNHNS and CDR2 SASEGT. V trimming: 7 bases; J trimming: 4 bases; junction bases outside the gene matches: 10. This CDR3 reads CASNKTGWDNQPQHF. CDR3 nucleotides: TGTGCCAGCAATAAGACAGGGTGGGATAATCAGCCCCAGCATTTT.

This chain links TRBV28 with TRBJ1-4; D uncertain. The ends were cut back, 7 bases at V and 8 bases at J, with 17 bases in the middle. This CDR3 has 14 amino acids. Germline V gives CDR1 MDHEN, CDR2 SYDVKM. The CDR3 spells CASNLGGLGEKLFF. CDR3 nucleotides: TGTGCCAGCAACCTCGGAGGGTTGGGGGAAAAACTGTTTTTT.

The rearrangement joins TRBV4-1 to TRBJ2-1; TRBD2 aligns across 10 bases. Looked up from germline, CDR1 is MGHRA and CDR2 is YSYEKL. Trimming took 3 bases from V and 6 from J; bases not matched to a gene: 8. The CDR3 is 16 residues long. The CDR3 DNA follows: TGCGCCAGCAGCCAGGAAAGCGGGAGGGTCCCCAATGAGCAGTTCTTC. Encoded protein: CASSQESGRVPNEQFF.

The rearrangement uses TRBV15 and TRBJ1-2, with 8 bases that match TRBD1. The CDR3 loop spans 17 amino acids. CDR1 LNHNV and CDR2 YYDKDF come from the germline V gene (reference sequence). J lost 6 bases, V lost 5 bases, and 17 bases had no gene match. The CDR3 protein is CATSATLEYGTGHGYTF. The CDR3 bases are TGTGCCACCAGCGCCACCCTGGAGTACGGGACAGGTCATGGCTACACCTTC.

The chain couples TRBV27 to TRBJ1-3; weak D call: TRBD1 (6 bases). CDR1 is MNHEY and CDR2 is SMNVEV in the germline V gene (reference sequence). The V and J ends lost 5 bases and 0 bases respectively, with 17 bases between them. This CDR3 is built from 17 residues. The CDR3 spells CASSPLSGVISGNTIYF. CDR3 sequence (DNA): TGTGCCAGCAGTCCCTTGTCAGGGGTTATCTCTGGAAACACCATATATTTT.

This chain connects TRBV19 to TRBJ1-2; 10 bases are shared with TRBD1. CDR1 and CDR2 (germline): LNHDA, SQIVND (reference sequence). The CDR3 sequence is 16 residues long. The trim removed 9 bases at V and 1 base at J, leaving 11 bases unmatched. This CDR3 is CASGDPTGGYNYGYTF. DNA of the CDR3: TGTGCCAGCGGGGACCCGACAGGGGGCTATAACTATGGCTACACCTTC.

The rearrangement joins TRBV9 to TRBJ1-1, with unresolved D. Germline loops: CDR1 SGDLS, CDR2 YYNGEE. CDR3 size: 15 residues. V lost 2 bases and J lost 0, with 11 bases in between. The CDR3 bases are TGTGCCAGCAGCGTTGAGGGAGTTATGAACACTGAAGCTTTCTTT. Its translation is CASSVEGVMNTEAFF.

This rearrangement joins TRBV6-4 to TRBJ2-3; 10 bases map to TRBD2. Germline trimming cut 2 bases from V and 4 bases from J; bases unmatched to any gene: 3. Germline V gives CDR1 MRHNA, CDR2 SNTAGT. The CDR3 contains 15 residues. CDR3 DNA: TGTGCCAGCAGTGACAGCGGGGGGGGAGCAGATACGCAGTATTTT. Its protein is CASSDSGGGADTQYF.

The chain uses TRBV27 and TRBJ2-7; 9 positions match TRBD2. The germline V gene has CDR1 MNHEY and CDR2 SMNVEV (reference sequence). Germline trimming cut 0 bases from V and 1 base from J; bases unmatched to any gene: 4. CDR3 length: 16 amino acids. The CDR3 here is CASSLSRLAGSYEQYF. DNA for the CDR3: TGTGCCAGCAGTTTATCTAGGCTAGCGGGATCCTACGAGCAGTACTTC.

The rearrangement joins TRBV9 to TRBJ2-6; 9 positions match TRBD2. V lost 3 bases and J lost 0; bases outside the gene matches: 4. Germline CDR1 SGDLS, CDR2 YYNGEE. The CDR3 covers 17 residues. This CDR3 reads CASSASGTGSGANVLTF. CDR3 nucleotide sequence: TGTGCCAGCAGCGCTAGCGGGACCGGCTCTGGGGCCAACGTCCTGACTTTC.

The rearrangement uses TRBV27 and TRBJ1-2, with D unclear. Looked up from germline, CDR1 is MNHEY and CDR2 is SMNVEV (reference sequence). The CDR3 consists of 14 residues. The V end lost 4 bases, the J end lost 8 bases, and 17 bases lay between the germline ends. The CDR3 DNA reads TGTGCCAGCAGTTCCTCGCGAGCTAGTGGGGGCTACACCTTC. It translates to CASSSSRASGGYTF.

The rearrangement joins TRBV9 to TRBJ2-7; 7 bases map to TRBD2. V was clipped by 3 bases and J by 0 bases; unmatched bases: 9. Germline CDR1 is SGDLS and CDR2 is YYNGEE. The length of the CDR3 is 16 residues. CDR3 DNA: TGTGCCAGCAGCGACGGGGGGAGCGGACCCTCCTACGAGCAGTACTTC. Protein sequence: CASSDGGSGPSYEQYF.

The chain uses TRBV5-5 and TRBJ1-2; D is possibly TRBD1 (6 bases). CDR1 SGHKS and CDR2 YYEKEE come from the germline V gene (reference sequence). V was pared by 0 bases and J by 7 bases, with 13 bases between. This CDR3 is built from 14 residues. The CDR3 nucleotides read TGTGCCAGCAGCTTGGGGGGCAGGGGAAGTGGCTACACCTTC. Protein: CASSLGGRGSGYTF.

V is TRBV6-5 and J is TRBJ2-6; D may be TRBD1 (6 bases). Per the germline V gene, CDR1 is MNHEY and CDR2 is SVGAGI. The CDR3 loop spans 15 amino acids. The germline V and J ends were trimmed by 6 bases and 3 bases, with 12 bases remaining between them. In DNA, the CDR3 is TGTGCCAGCAGACTACAGGGAGTTGGGGCCAACGTCCTGACTTTC. This translates into CASRLQGVGANVLTF.

This chain links TRBV5-1 with TRBJ1-1, with 11 nucleotides matching TRBD1. Trimming at V came to 0 bases and at J to 3 bases, leaving 4 bases not matched to a gene. The CDR3 covers 16 residues. CDR1 SGHRS and CDR2 YFSETQ come from the germline V gene. The CDR3 is CASSLGTGGGDTEAFF. The CDR3 region has the DNA TGCGCCAGCAGCTTGGGGACAGGGGGCGGGGACACTGAAGCTTTCTTT.

The gene calls are TRBV7-9 and TRBJ2-5; 7 bases fit TRBD1. The CDR3 runs to 14 residues. J was trimmed by 7 bases and V by 2 bases; bases with no gene match: 7. Germline V lookup: CDR1 SEHNR, CDR2 FQNEAQ (reference sequence). This chain's CDR3 is CASSLFTGEGTQYF. CDR3 in DNA: TGTGCCAGCAGCTTATTTACAGGGGAAGGGACCCAGTACTTC.

This chain connects TRBV18 to TRBJ2-5; D is unclear. Germline loops: CDR1 KGHSH, CDR2 LQKENI. There are 13 residues in the CDR3. V lost 4 bases to trimming and J lost 4 bases, with 10 bases between them. CDR3 bases: TGTGCCAGCTCACTTCCCCCCCGAGAGACCCAGTACTTC. It codes for CASSLPPRETQYF.

This chain joins TRBV9 and TRBJ2-2; 7 nucleotides match TRBD1. Germline assignment: CDR1 SGDLS and CDR2 YYNGEE. This CDR3 region has 16 residues. J gave up 0 bases and V 4 bases, and 6 bases lay outside the gene matches. The CDR3: CASSTRDRSNTGELFF. CDR3 DNA: TGTGCCAGCAGCACCCGGGACAGATCGAACACCGGGGAGCTGTTTTTT.

The rearrangement joins TRBV30 to TRBJ2-7, with 7 positions matching TRBD1. The CDR3 is 15 residues long. In germline, CDR1 is GTSNPN, CDR2 SVGIG (reference sequence). With 0 bases clipped from V and 3 bases from J, the junction kept 8 bases outside the gene matches. The CDR3 nucleotides read TGTGCCTGGAGTGTATCTTCCCGGACAGGCTACGAGCAGTACTTC. This translates into CAWSVSSRTGYEQYF.

The rearrangement links TRBV7-3 to TRBJ2-1; 10 bases align to TRBD2. The CDR3 loop spans 16 amino acids. CDR1 is SGHTA and CDR2 is FQGTGA in the germline V gene. Trimming cost V 0 bases and J 7 bases; bases outside gene matches: 6. CDR3 nucleotides: TGTGCCAGCAGCTTAACGCCTAGCGGGGGTTGGAATGAGCAGTTCTTC. Translated: CASSLTPSGGWNEQFF.

The CDR3 DNA sequence: TGTGCCAGCTCACCCAACCCGGGACAGTCGGGCGAGCAGTACTTC. Protein sequence: CASSPNPGQSGEQYF. V gene TRBV18 combines with J gene TRBJ2-5; 7 positions agree with TRBD1. The J call is in doubt because the DNA end fits TRBJ2-7 better. The CDR3 extends over 15 amino acids. CDR1 and CDR2 (germline): KGHSH, LQKENI.

The chain joins TRBV13 to TRBJ2-7, with 15 bases lining up with TRBD2. CDR1 PRHDT and CDR2 FYEKMQ come from the germline V gene (reference sequence). Trimming took 5 bases from V and 2 from J; bases not matched to a gene: 10. The length of the CDR3 is 18 residues. The CDR3 DNA reads as TGTGCCAGCAGCCCGGGACTAGCGGGAGGCCTTCCTACCTACGAGCAGTACTTC. Amino acid sequence: CASSPGLAGGLPTYEQYF.

The rearrangement links TRBV27 to TRBJ1-5; weak D call: TRBD1 (6 bases). V was clipped by 6 bases and J by 7 bases, with 25 bases between them. The CDR3 contains 17 residues. In germline, CDR1 is MNHEY, CDR2 SMNVEV (reference sequence). CDR3 bases: TGTGCCAGCAGGGGAGGGACATTCACAGGCCCCAGGCAGCCCCAGCATTTT. Its translation: CASRGGTFTGPRQPQHF.

The CDR3 reads CASSLRPGATEAFF. CDR3 DNA sequence: TGTGCCAGCAGTCTGAGACCTGGGGCCACTGAAGCTTTCTTT. This rearrangement joins TRBV6-5 to TRBJ1-1; D might be TRBD1 (5 bases). This CDR3 is 14 amino acids long. Trimming removed 5 bases from V and 4 bases from J, with 14 bases in between. Germline V gives CDR1 MNHEY, CDR2 SVGAGI.

J is TRBJ1-4 and V is TRBV28; tentatively, D is TRBD1 (6 bases). Trimming shortened V by 6 bases and J by 0 bases, and 14 bases separated the two germline ends. The CDR3 covers 16 residues. Germline values: CDR1 MDHEN, CDR2 SYDVKM. CDR3 nucleotide sequence: TGTGCCAGCAGCTTGACAACAGGGACAACTAATGAAAAACTGTTTTTT. Encoded protein: CASSLTTGTTNEKLFF.

The chain carries TRBV2 and TRBJ2-1; 12 bases are a match to TRBD2. The CDR3 sequence is 17 residues long. CDR1 and CDR2 (germline): SNHLY, FYNNEI. Trimming cost V 4 bases and J 1 base; bases outside gene matches: 5. For the CDR3, the DNA is TGTGCCAGCAGTGTGCTAGCGGGGGGGTTTTCCTACAATGAGCAGTTCTTC. The encoded protein is CASSVLAGGFSYNEQFF.

The V call is TRBV30, the J call TRBJ1-2; 8 nucleotides match TRBD1. The CDR3 runs to 14 residues. CDR1 and CDR2 from the germline V gene are GTSNPN and SVGIG (reference sequence). V shed 5 bases and J 4 bases; nucleotides not matched to a gene: 9. The chain's CDR3 is CAWARQGMGYGYTF. The CDR3 nucleotides are TGTGCCTGGGCCCGACAGGGGATGGGCTATGGCTACACCTTC.